These 16 T cell receptor beta chains were sequenced from one sample in a study of T cell responses to AZD1222 COVID-19 vaccine. The method was immunoSEQ multiplex PCR; TCRdb's version includes in-frame clones alone and lacks a portion of them. Among about 140,000 clones listed, about 92% were seen once. The sample consisted of peripheral blood, taken 28 days after the second AZD1222 dose. Source of these receptors: an adult who received the AZD1222 COVID-19 vaccine.

The chain joins TRBV19 to TRBJ1-2; the match to TRBD1 covers 7 bases. The CDR3 consists of 13 residues. The germline CDR1 and CDR2 sequences are LNHDA and SQIVND (reference sequence). Trimming at V came to 6 bases and at J to 4 bases, leaving 5 bases not matched to a gene. CDR3 loop: CASRWGQPYGYTF. CDR3 DNA: TGTGCCAGTAGGTGGGGACAGCCCTATGGCTACACCTTC. Variable domain in full (rest from reference TRBV19 and TRBJ1-2): DGGITQSPKYLFRKEGQNVTLSCEQNLNHDAMYWYRQDPGQGLRLIYYSQIVNDFQKGDIAEGYSVSREKKESFPLTVTSAQKNPTAFYLCASRWGQPYGYTFGSGTRLTVV.

This chain joins TRBV6-5 and TRBJ1-2; 7 positions match TRBD1. After removal of 0 bases from V and 8 bases from J, the junction contained 6 bases not matched to a gene. CDR1 and CDR2 from the germline V gene are MNHEY and SVGAGI. The CDR3 runs to 14 residues. DNA for the CDR3: TGTGCCAGCAGTTACTCGAACAGGGGATACGGCTACACCTTC. This translates into CASSYSNRGYGYTF.

The rearrangement uses TRBV12-3 or TRBV12-4 and TRBJ2-2; D gene ambiguous. Between the trimmed V and J ends, which lost 6 bases and 1 base, there was a span of 6 bases. The CDR3 loop spans 13 amino acids. The DNA for the CDR3 is TGTGCCAGCAGCTCCCAGAACACCGGGGAGCTGTTTTTT. Its protein product is CASSSQNTGELFF.

The rearrangement links TRBV3-1 (or the pseudogene TRBV3-2) to TRBJ1-2, with D perhaps matching TRBD1 (5 bases). This CDR3 is 13 amino acids long. CDR1 and CDR2 (germline): LGHDT, YNNKEL (reference sequence). The ends were cut back, 1 base at V and 7 bases at J, with 10 bases in the middle. The CDR3 spells CASSQALGLGYTF. CDR3 DNA sequence: TGTGCCAGCAGCCAAGCGTTGGGGCTTGGCTACACCTTC.

This clone has only a few counts. This rearrangement joins TRBV18 to TRBJ2-7; no firm D call. Germline V gives CDR1 KGHSH, CDR2 LQKENI. Trimming stripped 2 bases from V and 2 bases from J, with 7 bases between. The CDR3 extends over 13 amino acids. CDR3 sequence: CASSPTQAYEQYF. The CDR3 DNA reads as TGTGCCAGCTCACCAACCCAGGCCTACGAGCAGTACTTC.

V usage is TRBV2 and J usage is TRBJ1-3; maybe TRBD1 (6 bases). This CDR3 is 15 amino acids long. Germline V CDR1 and CDR2: SNHLY, FYNNEI. V was trimmed by 6 bases and J by 0 bases, leaving 12 bases between them. CDR3 coding DNA: TGTGCCAGCAGGGGGACACCGAGCTCTGGAAACACCATATATTTT. As protein: CASRGTPSSGNTIYF.

This clone was seen a few times. The chain combines TRBV4-1 with TRBJ2-2; TRBD2 matches 7 bases. The CDR3 covers 17 residues. V lost 0 bases, J lost 2 bases, and 6 bases stayed unmatched. Germline V gives CDR1 MGHRA, CDR2 YSYEKL. In DNA, the CDR3 is TGCGCCAGCAGCCAAGAGGTACCGGGACTAAACACCGGGGAGCTGTTTTTT. Residues: CASSQEVPGLNTGELFF.

Only one count was recorded for this clone. The rearrangement links TRBV2 to TRBJ1-5; D may be TRBD1 (5 bases). The CDR3 spans 14 residues. V was cut by 0 bases and J by 8 bases, with 11 bases left in between. Germline values: CDR1 SNHLY, CDR2 FYNNEI. The CDR3 DNA is TGTGCCAGCAGTGAAGCGGCAGGGAGGAAGCCCCAGCATTTT. Encoded protein: CASSEAAGRKPQHF.

This chain links TRBV2 with TRBJ1-6; no clear D gene. Germline CDR1 is SNHLY and CDR2 is FYNNEI. The CDR3 is made up of 15 amino acids. Trimming took 1 base from V and 1 from J, leaving 5 bases between them. This chain's CDR3 is CASSEVGSYNSPLHF. CDR3 nucleotides: TGTGCCAGCAGTGAAGTTGGGTCCTATAATTCACCCCTCCACTTT.

The gene calls are TRBV5-6 and TRBJ2-6; D perhaps matches TRBD1 (6 bases). CDR1 and CDR2 (germline): SGHDT, YYEEEE. The CDR3 is 15 residues long. V was trimmed by 4 bases and J by 2 bases, leaving 10 bases between them. For the CDR3, the DNA is TGTGCCAGCAGCGACCAGGGGACTGGGGCCAACGTCCTGACTTTC. It is translated as CASSDQGTGANVLTF.

V gene TRBV30 combines with J gene TRBJ2-1; D gene ambiguous. Germline loops: CDR1 GTSNPN, CDR2 SVGIG (reference sequence). V was shortened by 4 bases and J by 2 bases, with 3 bases between the two germline ends. The CDR3 totals 11 residues. Here the CDR3 reads CAWTTYNEQFF. CDR3 in DNA: TGTGCCTGGACTACCTACAATGAGCAGTTCTTC.

J is TRBJ2-7 and V is TRBV7-8; TRBD1 aligns across 7 bases. The junction had 5 bases not matched to a gene; V was cut back by 5 bases and J by 4 bases. The CDR3 consists of 13 residues. In germline, CDR1 is SGHVS, CDR2 FQNEAQ. In DNA, the CDR3 is TGTGCCAGCAGCCGGGACAGACTTTACGAGCAGTACTTC. Its protein product is CASSRDRLYEQYF.

This clone was found once. The V gene is TRBV2, the J gene TRBJ1-2; TRBD1 might be the D (6 bases). Trimming cost V 5 bases and J 2 bases, with 15 bases left between them. CDR1 SNHLY and CDR2 FYNNEI come from the germline V gene. The CDR3 contains 15 residues. CDR3 in DNA: TGTGCCAGCAGTAAAAATCTAGGGGGGAACTATGGCTACACCTTC. It codes for CASSKNLGGNYGYTF.

The rearrangement links TRBV27 to TRBJ2-7; 8 bases are shared with TRBD1. J was trimmed by 3 bases and V by 5 bases; bases with no gene match: 3. CDR1 and CDR2 (germline): MNHEY, SMNVEV (reference sequence). This CDR3 comprises 13 residues. The CDR3 region is CASSPGQDYEQYF. In DNA form, the CDR3 reads TGTGCCAGCAGTCCGGGACAGGACTACGAGCAGTACTTC.

This chain uses TRBV5-5 with TRBJ1-1; 10 bases agree with TRBD1. The CDR3 runs 16 residues. Looked up from germline, CDR1 is SGHKS and CDR2 is YYEKEE (reference sequence). V lost 3 bases and J lost 3; bases outside the gene matches: 8. CDR3 protein: CASSSGTGEGYTEAFF. The CDR3 nucleotides read TGTGCCAGCAGCTCCGGGACAGGGGAGGGTTACACTGAAGCTTTCTTT.

This clone qualifies as medium-sized (0.01 to 0.1%). The chain links TRBV6-5 to TRBJ2-3; D perhaps matches TRBD2 (6 bases). The V end was cut by 7 bases, the J end by 6 bases, with 14 bases between. Germline V gene sequence: CDR1 MNHEY, CDR2 SVGAGI. The CDR3 has 13 residues. CDR3 residues: CASTLGGTDTQYF. In DNA, the CDR3 is TGTGCCAGCACCTTGGGGGGTACGGATACGCAGTATTTT.